A selection of T cell receptor beta chains follows, all from one sample in a study of T cells in tuberculosis. The data were produced by immunoSEQ multiplex PCR, yet TCRdb's version contains in-frame clones alone and is incomplete. Among under 30,000 clones, around 90% were seen once, and the ten largest hold 6.5% to 7%. The sample consisted of PBMCs, taken at tuberculosis diagnosis. The receptors here all came from an adult with tuberculosis. CDR3s include the opening cysteine and the closing phenylalanine or tryptophan. The D gene is left open where the match is weak. Only some rows state a clone size, as once, few, many or a class for expanded clones.

TRBV28	TRBJ1-3	TRBD1	once	CASSLYRGSQGNTIYF	TGTGCCAGCAGTTTATACAGGGGTAGTCAGGGAAACACCATATATTTT
TRBV15	TRBJ1-2	.	once	CATSRGNRAKSSYGYTF	TGTGCCACCAGCAGAGGTAACAGGGCGAAGTCCTCCTATGGCTACACCTTC
TRBV2	TRBJ2-1	.	.	CASRAQGFRYNEQFF	TGTGCCAGCAGAGCACAGGGATTTCGTTACAATGAGCAGTTCTTC
TRBV5-1	TRBJ1-2	TRBD1	.	CASSFTGGNYGYTF	TGCGCCAGCAGCTTCACAGGGGGAAACTATGGCTACACCTTC
TRBV7-2	TRBJ2-7	TRBD2	.	CASSLAATSGRAYEQYF	TGTGCCAGCAGCTTAGCTGCCACTAGCGGGAGAGCCTACGAGCAGTACTTC
TRBV19	TRBJ1-4	TRBD1	.	CASSNSPGQGGKLFF	TGTGCCAGTAGTAATTCGCCGGGACAGGGTGGAAAACTGTTTTTT
TRBV7-9	TRBJ2-3	.	.	CASSSGVGGCTDTQYF	TGTGCCAGCAGCTCGGGTGTGGGAGGATGCACAGATACGCAGTATTTT
TRBV11-2	TRBJ1-2	.	.	CASSPANYGYTF	TGTGCCAGCAGCCCGGCTAACTATGGCTACACCTTC
TRBV5-1	TRBJ2-7	.	.	CASRVQGSYEQYF	TGCGCCAGCAGAGTCCAGGGTTCCTACGAGCAGTACTTC
TRBV14	TRBJ1-1	.	.	CASSLNIRGTEAFF	TGTGCCAGCAGCCTCAACATCCGGGGGACTGAAGCTTTCTTT
TRBV7-2	TRBJ2-1	.	.	CASSLSRVSYNEQFF	TGTGCCAGCAGCTTGAGTAGAGTATCCTACAATGAGCAGTTCTTC
TRBV7-3	TRBJ1-6	.	once	CASSYKASYNSPLHF	TGTGCCAGCAGCTATAAAGCCTCCTATAATTCACCCCTCCACTTT
TRBV18	TRBJ2-3	.	.	CASSQTVLPGKLDTQYF	TGTGCCAGCTCGCAAACCGTCCTACCGGGGAAACTGGATACGCAGTATTTT
TRBV6-5	TRBJ1-1	TRBD1	.	CASSFRGSEAFF	TGTGCCAGCAGTTTCAGGGGGAGTGAAGCTTTCTTT
TRBV28	TRBJ1-2	TRBD1	.	CASYRGGGYTF	TGTGCCAGTTACAGGGGCGGTGGCTACACCTTC
TRBV5-4	TRBJ2-1	.	.	CASKSLRSSSYNEQFF	TGTGCCAGCAAGTCTCTACGGTCGAGCTCCTACAATGAGCAGTTCTTC
TRBV6-4	TRBJ1-2	.	.	CASSGPAGGYTF	TGTGCCAGCAGTGGCCCTGCGGGAGGCTACACCTTC
TRBV19	TRBJ1-2	.	.	CASTLGINYGYTF	TGTGCCAGTACCCTGGGCATTAACTATGGCTACACCTTC
TRBV7-2	TRBJ1-5	.	few	CASSSRQHSNQPQHF	TGTGCCAGCAGCTCCAGACAGCATAGCAATCAGCCCCAGCATTTT
TRBV11-2	TRBJ1-2	.	.	CASSFEGYGGYTF	TGTGCCAGCAGTTTCGAGGGATACGGCGGCTACACCTTC
TRBV10-2	TRBJ1-5	.	.	CASSESLQGQPQHF	TGCGCCAGCAGTGAGTCTCTCCAGGGTCAGCCCCAGCATTTT
TRBV18	TRBJ1-6	TRBD1	.	CASSPPGQGNSPLHF	TGTGCCAGCTCACCACCGGGACAGGGTAATTCACCCCTCCACTTT